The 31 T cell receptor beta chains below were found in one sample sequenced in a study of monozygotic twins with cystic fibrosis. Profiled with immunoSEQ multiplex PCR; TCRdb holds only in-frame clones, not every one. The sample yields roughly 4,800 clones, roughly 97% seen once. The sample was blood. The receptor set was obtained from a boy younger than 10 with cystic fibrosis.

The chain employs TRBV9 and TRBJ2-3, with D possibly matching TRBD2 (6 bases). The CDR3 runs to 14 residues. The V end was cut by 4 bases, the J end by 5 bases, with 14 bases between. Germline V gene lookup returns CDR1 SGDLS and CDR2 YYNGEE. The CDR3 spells CASSSKWGGDTQYF. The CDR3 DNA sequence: TGTGCCAGCAGCTCCAAGTGGGGAGGAGATACGCAGTATTTT.

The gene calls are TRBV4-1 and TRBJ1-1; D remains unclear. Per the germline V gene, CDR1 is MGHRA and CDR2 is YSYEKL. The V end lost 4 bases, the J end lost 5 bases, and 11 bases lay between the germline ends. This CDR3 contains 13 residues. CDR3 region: CASSPPLATEAFF. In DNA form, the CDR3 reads TGCGCCAGCAGCCCACCGTTGGCTACTGAAGCTTTCTTT.

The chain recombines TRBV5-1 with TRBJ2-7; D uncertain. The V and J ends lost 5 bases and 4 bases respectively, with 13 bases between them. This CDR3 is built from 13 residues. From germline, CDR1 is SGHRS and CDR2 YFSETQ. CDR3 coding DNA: TGCGCCAGCAGGATGGCAGTTTCATACGAGCAGTACTTC. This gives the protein CASRMAVSYEQYF.

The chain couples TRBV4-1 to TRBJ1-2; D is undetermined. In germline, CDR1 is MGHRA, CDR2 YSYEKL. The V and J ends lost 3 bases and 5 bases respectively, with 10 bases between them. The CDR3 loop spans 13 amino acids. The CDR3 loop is CASSQLTRYGYTF. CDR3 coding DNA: TGCGCCAGCAGCCAGCTCACGAGGTATGGCTACACCTTC.

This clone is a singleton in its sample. The CDR3 sequence is CASSPPTSGGAGYNEQFF. CDR3 bases: TGTGCCAGCTCACCACCAACTAGCGGGGGGGCTGGATACAATGAGCAGTTCTTC. The chain uses TRBV18 and TRBJ2-1; 13 nucleotides line up with TRBD2. Germline trimming cut 0 bases from V and 4 bases from J; bases unmatched to any gene: 6. Germline V gives CDR1 KGHSH, CDR2 LQKENI. CDR3 length equals 18 residues.

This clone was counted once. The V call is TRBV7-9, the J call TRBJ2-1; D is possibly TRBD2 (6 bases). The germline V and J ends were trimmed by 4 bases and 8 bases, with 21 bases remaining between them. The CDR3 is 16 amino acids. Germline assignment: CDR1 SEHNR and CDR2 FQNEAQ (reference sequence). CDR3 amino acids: CASSYREALGGYEQFF. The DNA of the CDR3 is TGTGCCAGCAGCTATAGGGAGGCCCTTGGTGGGTATGAGCAGTTCTTC.

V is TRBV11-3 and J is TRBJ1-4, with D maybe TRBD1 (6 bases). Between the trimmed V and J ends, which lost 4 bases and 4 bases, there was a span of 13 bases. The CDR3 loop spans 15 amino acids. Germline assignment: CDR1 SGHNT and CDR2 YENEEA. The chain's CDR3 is CASSSGAGVNEKLFF. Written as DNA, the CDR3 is TGTGCCAGCAGCTCGGGGGCAGGGGTTAATGAAAAACTGTTTTTT. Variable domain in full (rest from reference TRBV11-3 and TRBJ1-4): EAGVVQSPRYKIIEKKQPVAFWCNPISGHNTLYWYLQNLGQGPELLIRYENEEAVDDSQLPKDRFSAERLKGVDSTLKIQPAELGDSAVYLCASSSGAGVNEKLFFGSGTQLSVL.

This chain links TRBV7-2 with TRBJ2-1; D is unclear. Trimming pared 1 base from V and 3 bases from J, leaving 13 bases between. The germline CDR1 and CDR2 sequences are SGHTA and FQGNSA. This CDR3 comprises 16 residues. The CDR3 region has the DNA TGTGCCAGCAGCTTAGGGTCTCCCGCGTTCTACAATGAGCAGTTCTTC. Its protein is CASSLGSPAFYNEQFF.

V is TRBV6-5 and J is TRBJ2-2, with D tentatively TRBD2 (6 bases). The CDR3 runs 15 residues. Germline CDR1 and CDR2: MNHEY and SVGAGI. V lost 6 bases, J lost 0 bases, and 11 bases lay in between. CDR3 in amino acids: CASSFGLTNTGELFF. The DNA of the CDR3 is TGTGCCAGCAGCTTCGGACTAACGAACACCGGGGAGCTGTTTTTT.

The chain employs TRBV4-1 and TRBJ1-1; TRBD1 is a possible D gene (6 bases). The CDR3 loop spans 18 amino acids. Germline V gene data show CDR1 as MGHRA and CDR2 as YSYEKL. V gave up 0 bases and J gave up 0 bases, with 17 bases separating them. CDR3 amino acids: CASSQEARGGRVNTEAFF. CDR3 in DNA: TGCGCCAGCAGCCAAGAGGCCCGCGGGGGCAGGGTGAACACTGAAGCTTTCTTT.

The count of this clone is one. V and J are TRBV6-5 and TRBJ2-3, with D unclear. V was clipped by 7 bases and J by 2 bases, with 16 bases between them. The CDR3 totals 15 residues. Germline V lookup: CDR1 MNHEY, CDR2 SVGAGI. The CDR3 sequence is CASIWPAVNTDTQYF. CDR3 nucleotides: TGTGCCAGCATCTGGCCGGCAGTCAACACAGATACGCAGTATTTT.

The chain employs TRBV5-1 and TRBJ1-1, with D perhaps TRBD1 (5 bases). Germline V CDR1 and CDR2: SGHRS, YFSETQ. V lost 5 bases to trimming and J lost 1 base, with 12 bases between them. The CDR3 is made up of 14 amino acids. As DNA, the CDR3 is TGCGCCAGCAGTCCAGGGAGGTCGAACACTGAAGCTTTCTTT. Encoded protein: CASSPGRSNTEAFF.

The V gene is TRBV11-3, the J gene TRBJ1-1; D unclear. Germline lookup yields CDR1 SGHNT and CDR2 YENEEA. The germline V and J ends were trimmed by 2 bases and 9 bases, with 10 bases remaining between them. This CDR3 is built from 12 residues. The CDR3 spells CASSLKSGQAFF. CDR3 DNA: TGTGCCAGCAGCTTAAAATCTGGGCAAGCTTTCTTT.

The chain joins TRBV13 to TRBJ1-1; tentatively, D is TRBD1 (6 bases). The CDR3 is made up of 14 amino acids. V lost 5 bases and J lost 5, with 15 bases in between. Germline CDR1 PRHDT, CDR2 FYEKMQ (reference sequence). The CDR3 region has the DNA TGTGCCAGCAGCATCAGGTTGGGGGCGACTGAAGCTTTCTTT. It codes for CASSIRLGATEAFF.

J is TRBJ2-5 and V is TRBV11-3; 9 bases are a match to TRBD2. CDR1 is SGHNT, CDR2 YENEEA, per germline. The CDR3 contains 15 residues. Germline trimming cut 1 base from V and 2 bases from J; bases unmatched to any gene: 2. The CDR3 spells CASSLAAGGQETQYF. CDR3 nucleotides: TGTGCCAGCAGCTTAGCAGCGGGGGGACAAGAGACCCAGTACTTC. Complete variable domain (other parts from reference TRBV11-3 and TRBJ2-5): EAGVVQSPRYKIIEKKQPVAFWCNPISGHNTLYWYLQNLGQGPELLIRYENEEAVDDSQLPKDRFSAERLKGVDSTLKIQPAELGDSAVYLCASSLAAGGQETQYFGPGTRLLVL.

The CDR3 sequence is CASSPLFLAGKKTDTQYF. CDR3 nucleotides: TGTGCCAGCAGCCCCCTCTTCCTAGCGGGGAAGAAAACAGATACGCAGTATTTT. The V and J genes are TRBV14 and TRBJ2-3; TRBD2 matches 9 bases. V gave up 4 bases and J gave up 3 bases; unmatched junction bases: 14. The V gene's germline CDR1 is SGHDN and CDR2 FVKESK. This CDR3 spans 18 amino acids.

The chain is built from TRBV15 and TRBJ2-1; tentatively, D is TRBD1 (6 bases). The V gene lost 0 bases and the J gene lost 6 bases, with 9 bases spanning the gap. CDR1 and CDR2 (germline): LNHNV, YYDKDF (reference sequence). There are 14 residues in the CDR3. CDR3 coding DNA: TGTGCCACCAGCAGAGATGGGGGCGGCAATGAGCAGTTCTTC. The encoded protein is CATSRDGGGNEQFF. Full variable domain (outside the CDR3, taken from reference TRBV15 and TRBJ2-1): DAMVIQNPRYQVTQFGKPVTLSCSQTLNHNVMYWYQQKSSQAPKLLFHYYDKDFNNEADTPDNFQSRRPNTSFCFLDIRSPGLGDTAMYLCATSRDGGGNEQFFGPGTRLTVL.

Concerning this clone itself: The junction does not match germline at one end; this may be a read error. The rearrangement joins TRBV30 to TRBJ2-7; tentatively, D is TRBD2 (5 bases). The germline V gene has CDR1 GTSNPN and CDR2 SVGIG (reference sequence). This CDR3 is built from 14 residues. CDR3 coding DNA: TGTGCCGGGAGCCGGACCCAGAGCTCCTACGAGCAGTACTTC. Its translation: CAGSRTQSSYEQYF.

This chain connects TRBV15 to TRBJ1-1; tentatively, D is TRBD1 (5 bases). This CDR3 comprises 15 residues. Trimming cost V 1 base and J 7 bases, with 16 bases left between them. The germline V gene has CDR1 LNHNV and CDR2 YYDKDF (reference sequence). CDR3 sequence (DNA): TGTGCCACCAGCAGAGTTGGTTACAGGACAAATGAAGCTTTCTTT. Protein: CATSRVGYRTNEAFF.

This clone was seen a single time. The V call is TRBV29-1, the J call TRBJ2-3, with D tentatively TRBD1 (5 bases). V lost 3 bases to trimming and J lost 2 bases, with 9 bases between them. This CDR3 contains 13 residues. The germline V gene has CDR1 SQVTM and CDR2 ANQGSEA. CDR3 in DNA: TGCAGCGTTGATAGGGGCCTCACAGATACGCAGTATTTT. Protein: CSVDRGLTDTQYF.

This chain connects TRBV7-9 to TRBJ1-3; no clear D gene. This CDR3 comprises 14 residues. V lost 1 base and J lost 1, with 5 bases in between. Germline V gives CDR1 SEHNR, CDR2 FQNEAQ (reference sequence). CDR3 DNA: TGTGCCAGCAGCTTAGAAGGTTCTGGAAACACCATATATTTT. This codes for CASSLEGSGNTIYF.

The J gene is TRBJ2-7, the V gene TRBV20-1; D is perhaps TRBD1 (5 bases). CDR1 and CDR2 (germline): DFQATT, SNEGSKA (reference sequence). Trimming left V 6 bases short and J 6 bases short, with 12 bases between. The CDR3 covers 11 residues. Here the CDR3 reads CSATSGLEQYF. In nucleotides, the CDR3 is TGCAGTGCCACCTCAGGGCTCGAGCAGTACTTC.

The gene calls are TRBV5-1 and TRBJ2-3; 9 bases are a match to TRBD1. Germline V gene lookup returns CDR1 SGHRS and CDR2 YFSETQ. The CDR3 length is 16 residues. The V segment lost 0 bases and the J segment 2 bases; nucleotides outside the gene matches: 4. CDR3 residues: CASSLGTGVSTDTQYF. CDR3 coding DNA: TGCGCCAGCAGCTTGGGGACAGGGGTATCCACAGATACGCAGTATTTT. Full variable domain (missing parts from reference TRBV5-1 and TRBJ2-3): KAGVTQTPRYLIKTRGQQVTLSCSPISGHRSVSWYQQTPGQGLQFLFEYFSETQRNKGNFPGRFSGRQFSNSRSEMNVSTLELGDSALYLCASSLGTGVSTDTQYFGPGTRLTVL.

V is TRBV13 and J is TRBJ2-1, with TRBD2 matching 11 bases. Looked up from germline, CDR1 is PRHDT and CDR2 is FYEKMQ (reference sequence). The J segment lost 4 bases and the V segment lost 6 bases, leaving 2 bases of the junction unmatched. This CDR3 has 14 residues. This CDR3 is CASRTSGGYNEQFF. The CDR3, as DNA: TGTGCCAGCAGAACTAGCGGGGGTTACAATGAGCAGTTCTTC.

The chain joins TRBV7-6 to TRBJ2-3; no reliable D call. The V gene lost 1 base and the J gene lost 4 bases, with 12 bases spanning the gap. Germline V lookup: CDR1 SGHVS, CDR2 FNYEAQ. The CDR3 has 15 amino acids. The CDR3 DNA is TGTGCCAGCAGCTTAGGCCAGATCAGTGCAGATACGCAGTATTTT. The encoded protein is CASSLGQISADTQYF.

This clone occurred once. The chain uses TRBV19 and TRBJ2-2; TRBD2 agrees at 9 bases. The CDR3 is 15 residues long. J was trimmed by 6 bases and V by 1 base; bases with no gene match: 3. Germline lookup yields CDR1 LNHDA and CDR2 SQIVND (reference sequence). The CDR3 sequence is CASSIGAGGPGELFF. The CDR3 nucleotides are TGTGCCAGTAGTATAGGCGCGGGGGGGCCCGGGGAGCTGTTTTTT. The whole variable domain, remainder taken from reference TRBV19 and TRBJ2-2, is DGGITQSPKYLFRKEGQNVTLSCEQNLNHDAMYWYRQDPGQGLRLIYYSQIVNDFQKGDIAEGYSVSREKKESFPLTVTSAQKNPTAFYLCASSIGAGGPGELFFGEGSRLTVL.

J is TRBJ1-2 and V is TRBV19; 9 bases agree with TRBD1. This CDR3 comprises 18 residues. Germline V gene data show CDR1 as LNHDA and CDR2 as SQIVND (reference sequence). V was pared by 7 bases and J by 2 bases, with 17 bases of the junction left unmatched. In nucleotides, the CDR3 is TGTGCCAGTATTAGGAAAAAGGACAGGGGAGAGGTAAACTATGGCTACACCTTC. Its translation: CASIRKKDRGEVNYGYTF.

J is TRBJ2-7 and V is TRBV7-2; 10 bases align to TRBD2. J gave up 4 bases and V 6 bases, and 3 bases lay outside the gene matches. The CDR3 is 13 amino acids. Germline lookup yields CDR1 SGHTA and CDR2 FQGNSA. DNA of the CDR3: TGTGCCAGCAGTGGAGCGGGGGGGTACGAGCAGTACGTC. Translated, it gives CASSGAGGYEQYV.

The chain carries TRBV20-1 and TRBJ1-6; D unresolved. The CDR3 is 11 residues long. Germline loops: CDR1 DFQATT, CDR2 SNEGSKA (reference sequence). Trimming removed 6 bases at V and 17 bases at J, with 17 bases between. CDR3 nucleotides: TGCAGTGCCCCCCTCGGACCCCTAGTCCACTTT. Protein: CSAPLGPLVHF.

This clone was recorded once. CDR3 sequence (DNA): TGCGCCAGCCAAGCGGGGTCGACAGATACGCAGTATTTT. It codes for CASQAGSTDTQYF. This chain links TRBV10-1 with TRBJ2-3; 7 bases line up with TRBD2. This CDR3 spans 13 amino acids. From germline, CDR1 is WNHNN and CDR2 SYGVQD (reference sequence). Trimming removed 8 bases from V and 3 bases from J; junction bases left unmatched: 5.

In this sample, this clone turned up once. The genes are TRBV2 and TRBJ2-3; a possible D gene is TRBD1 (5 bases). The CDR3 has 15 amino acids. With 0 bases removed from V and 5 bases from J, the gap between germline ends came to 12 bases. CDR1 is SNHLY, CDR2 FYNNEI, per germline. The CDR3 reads CASSEARALRDTQYF. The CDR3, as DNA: TGTGCCAGCAGTGAAGCCAGGGCCCTAAGAGATACGCAGTATTTT.